The present T cell receptor (beta chain) was sequenced within a study of T cell responses to AZD1222 COVID-19 vaccine (dated by TCRdb to the early 2020s). With regard to the full study: TCR sequencing was performed for about 250 trial participants, of whom roughly 200 were given two doses of AZD1222 and approximately 25 were given two doses of MenACWY control vaccine. Trial participants were enrolled into age subgroups of 18-55, 56-69 and 70-plus years, which contained around 150, 29 and 61 TCR-sequenced participants, respectively. The full study reports these points: No day 14 peak-response samples were available, so repertoires were characterized only after the peak T cell response. The whole spike protein was spanned by vaccine-associated CD4 TCRs, and dominant responses were seen in regions 160-218 and 743-854. Participants were mostly white British and included more females than males, and it was suggested by the authors that clonal diversity may have been underestimated. Nearly half of unique spike-specific TCRs reportedly recognized epitopes outside regions mutated in the B.1.351 and B.1.1.7 variants. The 56-69-year group was small, and its depth increase did not reach significance, likely because of low power. After two AZD1222 doses, both the breadth and the depth of spike-specific TCRs were significantly higher than at day 0 and than in MenACWY recipients. Conclusions about previously exposed vaccinees were limited because only six AZD1222 recipients were SARS-CoV-2 seropositive at baseline.

The CDR3 regions of human TCRbeta chains were subjected to immunosequencing. The paper's processing steps were these. TCRs in the repertoires were matched against a reference library of SARS-CoV-2-specific TCRs that had been generated with the MIRA antigen-specificity platform. Breadth was defined as the fraction of unique TCRs that were SARS-CoV-2-associated, and depth was defined as the fraction of total T cells that were SARS-CoV-2-associated. Using the MIRA data, each spike-specific TCR was assigned both to the spike region to which the TCR was reactive and to a CD4 or CD8 class. Log10-transformed breadth and depth values were compared by one-way ANOVA with Sidak's multiple comparisons tests. The immuneACCESS repertoire file appears here via TCRdb, limited to in-frame rearrangements. These files lack a portion of the clones; in checked studies, under half of the deficit traces to unresolved V genes, and the cause of the others is not known. The D gene and trimming were derived from the DNA, and the V and J assignments and clone size from that table. The sample table holds 86,000 or so clones, of which under 95% were seen once. 11% of the sample belongs to the ten largest clones.

What the time point label conveys for this sample: about 28 days (+/-7) after the second vaccine dose. AZD1222 recipients given second doses at about 4 weeks or at about 12 weeks were pooled, since spike-specific TCR depth and breadth were not found to differ between the two schedules. Vaccinee samples came from UK trials COV001 and COV002, including a single-blind randomized controlled phase 2/3 trial of AZD1222 (ChAdOx1 nCoV-19) in healthy adults. For TCRbeta chain sequencing, PBMC samples were collected from trial participants at day 0 and at day 28 after the second dose. Of note for this clone: The antigen it recognizes is unknown. No per-base quality is available; no much larger clone lies one base away.

The V and J ends are trimmed by 2 bases and 1 base, leaving 10 bases between them. Reading from cysteine to phenylalanine, the CDR3 counts 14 amino acids. Only the CDR3 portion is preserved as DNA: 42 bases, with reading frame beginning at the first base. Based on the germline V gene, the CDR1 and CDR2 sequences are SGHRS and YFSETQ. This sequence originates from an adult who received the AZD1222 COVID-19 vaccine. The input for sequencing was peripheral blood, taken 28 days after the second AZD1222 dose. Recombination connected TRBV5-1 to TRBJ2-7; the D segment cannot be called with confidence. The nucleotide sequence reads as follows: TGCGCCAGCAGCTTCCGGCAGATGTCCTACGAGCAGTACTTC. Its product reads: CASSFRQMSYEQYF.